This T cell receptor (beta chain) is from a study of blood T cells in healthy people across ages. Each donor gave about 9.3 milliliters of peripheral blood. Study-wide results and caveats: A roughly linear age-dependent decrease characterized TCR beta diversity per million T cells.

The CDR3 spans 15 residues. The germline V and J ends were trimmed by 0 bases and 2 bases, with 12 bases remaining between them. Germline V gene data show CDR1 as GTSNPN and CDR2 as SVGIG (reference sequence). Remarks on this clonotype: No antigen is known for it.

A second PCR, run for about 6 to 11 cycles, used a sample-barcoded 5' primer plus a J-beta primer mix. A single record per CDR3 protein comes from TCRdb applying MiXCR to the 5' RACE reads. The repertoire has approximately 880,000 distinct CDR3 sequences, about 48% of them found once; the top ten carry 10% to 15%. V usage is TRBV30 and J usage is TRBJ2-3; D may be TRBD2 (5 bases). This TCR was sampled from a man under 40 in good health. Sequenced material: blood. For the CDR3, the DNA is TGTGCCTGGAGTGTAACCGGGGTTGTCACAGATACGCAGTATTTT. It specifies CAWSVTGVVTDTQYF.